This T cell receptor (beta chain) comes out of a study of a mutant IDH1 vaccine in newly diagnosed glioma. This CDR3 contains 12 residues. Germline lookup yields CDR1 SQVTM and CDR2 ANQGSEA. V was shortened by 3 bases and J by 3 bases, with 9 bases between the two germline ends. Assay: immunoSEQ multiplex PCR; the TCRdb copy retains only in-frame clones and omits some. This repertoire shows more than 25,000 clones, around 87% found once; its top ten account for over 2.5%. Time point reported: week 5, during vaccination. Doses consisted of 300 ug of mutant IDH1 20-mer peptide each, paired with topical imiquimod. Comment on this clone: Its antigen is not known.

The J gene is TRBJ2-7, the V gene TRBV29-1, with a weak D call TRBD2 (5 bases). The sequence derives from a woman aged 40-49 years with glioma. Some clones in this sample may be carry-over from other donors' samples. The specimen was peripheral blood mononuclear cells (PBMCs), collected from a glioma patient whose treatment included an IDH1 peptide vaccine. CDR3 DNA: TGCAGCGTTGAGGAGGACCACTACGAGCAGTACTTC. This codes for CSVEEDHYEQYF.